The 9 T cell receptor beta chains given below trace back to one sample, sequenced in a study of cytomegalovirus exposure and HLA in healthy donors. The PCR used 60 Vbeta and 13 Jbeta primers. Measured with immunoSEQ multiplex PCR; TCRdb has only the in-frame clones, and not every one. The sample yields around 100,000 clones, around two thirds seen once. Input material: PBMCs. The receptors shown here come from a man younger than 40 in good health and CMV-seronegative.

This sequence joins TRBV7-6 and TRBJ2-5, with 7 bases aligning to TRBD1. CDR1 and CDR2 from the germline V gene are SGHVS and FNYEAQ. The CDR3 is 15 amino acids. After removal of 4 bases from V and 0 bases from J, the junction contained 5 bases not matched to a gene. The CDR3 reads CASSSPTGHQETQYF. The CDR3 region has the DNA TGTGCCAGCAGCTCCCCGACAGGGCACCAAGAGACCCAGTACTTC.

V gene TRBV19 combines with J gene TRBJ1-5; maybe TRBD1 (6 bases). From germline, CDR1 is LNHDA and CDR2 SQIVND (reference sequence). The CDR3 runs 13 residues. Trimming cost V 8 bases and J 3 bases, with 11 bases left between them. Here the CDR3 DNA reads TGTGCCAGTGGTCAGGGGCTCAATCAGCCCCAGCATTTT. The encoded protein is CASGQGLNQPQHF.

This chain links TRBV7-9 with TRBJ1-3; TRBD1 matches at 8 bases. Germline CDR1 is SEHNR and CDR2 is FQNEAQ (reference sequence). The CDR3 is made up of 13 amino acids. J was trimmed by 4 bases and V by 5 bases; bases with no gene match: 1. This chain's CDR3 is CASSRDRGNTIYF. The CDR3 DNA reads as TGTGCCAGCAGCAGGGACAGGGGAAACACCATATATTTT.

This clone was detected only a few times. The rearrangement links TRBV5-1 to TRBJ2-1; 10 bases are a match to TRBD1. Trimming removed 0 bases from V and 6 bases from J; junction bases left unmatched: 3. Per the germline V gene, CDR1 is SGHRS and CDR2 is YFSETQ. The CDR3 extends over 15 amino acids. The CDR3 nucleotides are TGCGCCAGCAGCTTGGAGGACAGGGGGTTCAATGAGCAGTTCTTC. Protein: CASSLEDRGFNEQFF.

This chain uses TRBV28 with TRBJ2-4; 8 bases match TRBD2. Losses at the gene ends were 6 bases for V and 6 bases for J; bases not matched to a gene: 7. This CDR3 is 14 amino acids long. Germline V lookup: CDR1 MDHEN, CDR2 SYDVKM. CDR3 DNA sequence: TGTGCCAGCAGCCCCACTAGCGGTCGAAACATTCAGTACTTC. This translates into CASSPTSGRNIQYF.

The rearrangement joins TRBV28 to TRBJ2-3, with 8 bases fitting TRBD1. Germline-derived CDR1 and CDR2 are MDHEN and SYDVKM. The CDR3 sequence is 15 residues long. Losses at the gene ends were 6 bases for V and 3 bases for J; bases not matched to a gene: 8. CDR3 amino acids: CASRLTDRETDTQYF. The DNA for the CDR3 is TGTGCCAGCAGACTAACGGACAGGGAAACAGATACGCAGTATTTT. Complete variable domain (other parts from reference TRBV28 and TRBJ2-3): DVKVTQSSRYLVKRTGEKVFLECVQDMDHENMFWYRQDPGLGLRLIYFSYDVKMKEKGDIPEGYSVSREKKERFSLILESASTNQTSMYLCASRLTDRETDTQYFGPGTRLTVL.

The chain recombines TRBV9 with TRBJ1-4; TRBD1 matches 10 bases. The CDR3 runs 17 residues. J gave up 2 bases and V 3 bases, and 7 bases lay outside the gene matches. The germline CDR1 and CDR2 sequences are SGDLS and YYNGEE. The CDR3 protein is CASSGRTGGRTNEKLFF. The DNA for the CDR3 is TGTGCCAGCAGCGGAAGGACAGGGGGGCGTACTAATGAAAAACTGTTTTTT.

The chain is built from TRBV30 and TRBJ1-4; tentatively, D is TRBD1 (5 bases). V gave up 0 bases and J gave up 5 bases, with 10 bases separating them. From germline, CDR1 is GTSNPN and CDR2 SVGIG (reference sequence). This CDR3 has 14 residues. DNA of the CDR3: TGTGCCTGGAGTGTACGCAGGGTGAATGAAAAACTGTTTTTT. Translating it yields CAWSVRRVNEKLFF.

V gene TRBV6-6 combines with J gene TRBJ2-1; D gene ambiguous. Germline V gene data show CDR1 as MNHNY and CDR2 as SVGAGI (reference sequence). Trimming removed 4 bases from V and 10 bases from J, with 14 bases in between. This CDR3 is 13 amino acids long. The CDR3, as DNA: TGTGCCAGCAGTTCCCCCATAGCCCAGGAGCAGTTCTTC. Amino acid sequence: CASSSPIAQEQFF.